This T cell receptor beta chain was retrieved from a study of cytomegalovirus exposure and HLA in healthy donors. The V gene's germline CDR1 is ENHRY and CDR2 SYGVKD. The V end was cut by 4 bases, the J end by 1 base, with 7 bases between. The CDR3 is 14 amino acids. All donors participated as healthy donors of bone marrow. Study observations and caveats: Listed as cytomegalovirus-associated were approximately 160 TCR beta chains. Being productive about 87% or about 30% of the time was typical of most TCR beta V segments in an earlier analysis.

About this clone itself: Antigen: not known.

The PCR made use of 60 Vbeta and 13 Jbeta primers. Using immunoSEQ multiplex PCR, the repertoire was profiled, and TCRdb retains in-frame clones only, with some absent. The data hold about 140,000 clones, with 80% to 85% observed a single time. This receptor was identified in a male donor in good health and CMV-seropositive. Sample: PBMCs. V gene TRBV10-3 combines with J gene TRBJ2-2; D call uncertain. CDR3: CAISADWNTGELFF. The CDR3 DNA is TGTGCCATCAGTGCCGACTGGAACACCGGGGAGCTGTTTTTT.